The TCR beta chain described here comes from a study of cytomegalovirus exposure and HLA in healthy donors. Notes on the study in general: According to a subsequent analysis, TCR clusters from the first cohort were inclined to appear together in the roughly 130 validation repertoires. Overall, 164 TCR beta chains were annotated as cytomegalovirus-associated. Reportedly, diagnosis of cytomegalovirus status by the classifier showed high specificity and sensitivity.

This CDR3 region has 13 residues. The V gene end was trimmed by 4 bases and the J gene end by 8 bases; junction bases not matched to a gene: 3. Germline CDR1 and CDR2: SNHLY and FYNNEI. Produced via immunoSEQ multiplex PCR; TCRdb's table is partial and in-frame only. The table lists hundreds of thousands of clones, 80% to 90% of them singletons. As for this clone: Its antigen is currently unknown.

This chain uses TRBV2 with TRBJ2-1; 9 bases map to TRBD2. The origin of this receptor is a woman aged 18-29 years in good health and CMV-seronegative. The material sequenced was PBMCs. In nucleotides, the CDR3 is TGTGCCAGCAGTGGGCTAGCGGGGTATGAGCAGTTCTTC. This codes for CASSGLAGYEQFF.